One and the same sample provided the 9 T cell receptor beta chains below, sequenced in a study of shared clonotypes between healthy human individuals. This table comes from immunoSEQ multiplex PCR, and its TCRdb copy is limited to in-frame clones, with some not included. The sample shows 1,400,000 or so clones, just under 99% of them seen only once. The sequenced sample consisted of naive CD4+ T cells sorted from blood. The subset here: CD45RA+ positively selected. The receptors stem from a man in his thirties or forties in good health.

The J gene is TRBJ1-4, the V gene TRBV2; D may be TRBD1 (5 bases). This CDR3 comprises 16 residues. V was pared by 6 bases and J by 7 bases, with 21 bases between. Germline V lookup: CDR1 SNHLY, CDR2 FYNNEI. Here the CDR3 reads CASSDRGLISGEKLFF. The CDR3 region has the DNA TGTGCCAGCAGCGACCGGGGCCTGATATCCGGTGAAAAACTGTTTTTT.

The chain links TRBV28 to TRBJ1-5, with 8 bases aligning to TRBD1. The CDR3 has 20 residues. After removal of 3 bases from V and 3 bases from J, the junction contained 19 bases not matched to a gene. CDR1 is MDHEN, CDR2 SYDVKM, per germline. The CDR3 reads CASSFSPGTTGAGDNQPQHF. DNA of the CDR3: TGTGCCAGCAGTTTTTCCCCCGGGACGACAGGGGCAGGGGACAATCAGCCCCAGCATTTT.

V is TRBV9 and J is TRBJ1-3; D remains unclear. Trimming left V 4 bases short and J 0 bases short, with 14 bases between. The CDR3 spans 16 residues. CDR1 is SGDLS and CDR2 is YYNGEE in the germline V gene. CDR3 coding DNA: TGTGCCAGCAGCTCCATCGCCGGCAGCTCTGGAAACACCATATATTTT. Its protein is CASSSIAGSSGNTIYF.

The chain links TRBV7-9 to TRBJ2-3; a possible D gene is TRBD1 (5 bases). Trimming shortened V by 8 bases and J by 2 bases, and 14 bases separated the two germline ends. Per germline, CDR1 SEHNR and CDR2 FQNEAQ (reference sequence). The CDR3 runs 14 residues. This chain's CDR3 is CASRNDRVTDTQYF. CDR3 nucleotide sequence: TGTGCCAGCCGCAACGACAGAGTCACAGATACGCAGTATTTT.

This chain uses TRBV18 with TRBJ2-7, with D perhaps matching TRBD2 (5 bases). CDR1 and CDR2 from the germline V gene are KGHSH and LQKENI. V was trimmed by 5 bases and J by 0 bases, leaving 8 bases between them. The CDR3 spans 13 residues. The CDR3 DNA is TGTGCCAGCTCATCAGCGGCCTCCTACGAGCAGTACTTC. Translating it yields CASSSAASYEQYF.

This clone came up once. The J gene is TRBJ2-7, the V gene TRBV6-1; no reliable D call. Trimming pared 8 bases from V and 4 bases from J, leaving 9 bases between. Per the germline V gene, CDR1 is MNHNS and CDR2 is SASEGT. The CDR3 is made up of 11 amino acids. The CDR3 protein is CASVSWYEQYF. CDR3 bases: TGTGCCAGCGTATCCTGGTACGAGCAGTACTTC.

Points on this clone: The sample has other DNA sequences that encode this CDR3 too. The chain combines TRBV29-1 with TRBJ2-3, with D unclear. Germline V gene data show CDR1 as SQVTM and CDR2 as ANQGSEA. The CDR3 length is 13 residues. V lost 4 bases, J lost 2 bases, and 10 bases lay in between. The CDR3 loop reads CSVGGRSTDTQYF. In DNA, the CDR3 is TGCAGCGTTGGAGGCAGGTCCACAGATACGCAGTATTTT.

The J gene is TRBJ2-2, the V gene TRBV5-1, with D unresolved. V was trimmed by 0 bases and J by 4 bases, leaving 10 bases between them. Germline CDR1 reads SGHRS; CDR2 reads YFSETQ. The CDR3 contains 15 residues. The CDR3 region has the DNA TGCGCCAGCAGCTTGGATACTGACACCACCGGGGAGCTGTTTTTT. Amino acid sequence: CASSLDTDTTGELFF.

The V call is TRBV6-5, the J call TRBJ1-2, with 11 bases fitting TRBD1. Germline-derived CDR1 and CDR2 are MNHEY and SVGAGI. V lost 0 bases to trimming and J lost 8 bases; unmatched junction nucleotides: 5. The CDR3 spans 15 residues. CDR3 in amino acids: CASSYSGDRGLGYTF. CDR3 DNA sequence: TGTGCCAGCAGTTACTCAGGGGACAGGGGGTTAGGCTACACCTTC.